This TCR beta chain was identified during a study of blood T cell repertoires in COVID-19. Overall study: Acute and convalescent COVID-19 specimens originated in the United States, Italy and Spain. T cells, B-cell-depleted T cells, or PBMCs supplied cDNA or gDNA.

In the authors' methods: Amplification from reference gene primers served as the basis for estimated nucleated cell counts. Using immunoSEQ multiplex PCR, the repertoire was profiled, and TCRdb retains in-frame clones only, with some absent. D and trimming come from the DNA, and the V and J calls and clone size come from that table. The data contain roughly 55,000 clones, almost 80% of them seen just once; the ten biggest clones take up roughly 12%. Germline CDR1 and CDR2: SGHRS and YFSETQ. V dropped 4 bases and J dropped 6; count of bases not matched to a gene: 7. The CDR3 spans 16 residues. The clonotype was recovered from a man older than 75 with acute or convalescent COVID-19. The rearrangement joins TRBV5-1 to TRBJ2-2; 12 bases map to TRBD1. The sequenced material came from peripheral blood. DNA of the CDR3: TGCGCCAGCAGCCGTGCGGGACAGGGGGCGCCCGGGGAGCTGTTTTTT. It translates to CASSRAGQGAPGELFF.